This TCR beta chain was recorded in a study of Graves' ophthalmopathy and Graves' hyperthyroidism. As diagnostic evidence, clinical symptoms, serum thyroxine, TRAb, thyroid ultrasound and orbital computed tomography were relied upon. V dropped 2 bases and J dropped 9 bases, with 11 bases sitting between them. This CDR3 comprises 11 residues. The germline V gene encodes CDR1 GTSNPN and CDR2 SVGIG (reference sequence). The sample holds many counts of this clonotype. Beta-chain TCR CDR3 regions were amplified from RNA transcripts. The authors performed first-round RT-PCR with HTBI primers and then a second-round multiplex PCR. Via MiXCR, TCRdb re-called the multiplex PCR reads, giving one row per CDR3 protein. The repertoire has roughly 500,000 distinct CDR3 sequences, 13% to 15% of them found once; the top ten carry about a tenth.

The TCR sequence derives from a woman aged 25-40 years with Graves' ophthalmopathy. V is TRBV30 and J is TRBJ2-7, with D perhaps TRBD1 or TRBD2 (6 bases each). Sequenced: blood. Here the CDR3 reads CAWSRGTSQYF. The CDR3 DNA follows: TGTGCCTGGAGTCGGGGGACATCGCAGTACTTC.